This entry describes one T cell receptor beta chain. The antigen remains unidentified. This sample's time point: newly diagnosed GD, antithyroid drugs for less than 3 months. PBMCs provided the RNA from which the TCR library was made. The data stem from a study of regulatory T cells in long-lasting Graves disease. General study results and limits: Gene preferences differed: TRBV28, TRBJ1-2, TRBJ2-5 in persistent cases. Accuracy may have been reduced by the small sample size.

Arm-PCR of CDR3 regions with iRepertoire HTBI primers generated TCR beta libraries. TCRdb reprocessed the multiplex PCR reads with MiXCR, giving one entry per CDR3 protein. The sample lists a few hundred thousand distinct CDR3 sequences, around 17% occurring once. The J segment lost 1 base and the V segment lost 6 bases, leaving 16 bases of the junction unmatched. Per the germline V gene, CDR1 is ENHRY and CDR2 is SYGVKD. The CDR3 has 18 residues. This receptor was identified in a female donor with Graves disease. Sequencing used peripheral blood mononuclear cells (PBMCs), obtained at new diagnosis, from a patient treated with antithyroid drugs. V gene TRBV10-3 combines with J gene TRBJ2-7; 9 bases map to TRBD2. The CDR3 protein is CAISGASGNSVRSYEQYF. CDR3 sequence (DNA): TGTGCCATCAGCGGGGCTAGCGGGAATTCTGTACGTTCCTACGAGCAGTACTTC.